This T cell receptor (beta chain) was sequenced for a study of blood T cell repertoires in COVID-19 (TCRdb year 2020). Broadly, across the study: Collaborator samples came from the United States, Italy and Spain and covered acute and convalescent phases of COVID-19. The material from the prospective study consisted of cDNA or gDNA derived from T cells, B-cell-depleted T cells, or PBMCs. The dataset comprised deeply sampled blood TCRbeta repertoires from subjects exposed to, actively infected with, or recovered from COVID-19. The repertoires were released in a freely available public database meant as a resource for research on the immune response to SARS-CoV-2. The samples were drawn from the first 160 participants of the ongoing ImmuneRACE study and from 1,254 subjects provided by 6 global collaborators. Sample metadata almost always included a de-identified subject ID, COVID-19 status, age in years and sex. HLA class I and class II types, where available, came from metadata supplied by the sample provider rather than from assay-based typing.

Whole blood was collected in K2EDTA tubes by collaborating institutions according to the institutions' own protocols. For TCRbeta analysis, collaborator samples were shipped as frozen whole blood, as isolated PBMCs, or as DNA extracted from either sample type. In regard to this clone: The antigen it binds to is not known. Base qualities were left out, and no much larger clone turns up one base away.

CDR3 length: 13 amino acids, cysteine to phenylalanine. Of all the DNA, just the CDR3 is kept, 39 bases in frame from base 1. Trimming takes 5 bases from V and 4 bases from J, and the germline ends sit 9 bases apart. Per the germline V gene (reference sequence), SGHKS is the CDR1 and YYEKEE is the CDR2. TCRbeta CDR3 regions were amplified from genomic DNA by means of the immunoSEQ Assay, a bias-controlled multiplex PCR. On the study's bioinformatics: Within the assay, amplification of reference gene primers was used to estimate how many nucleated cells each sample contained. To quantify the absolute abundance of each unique TCRbeta CDR3 rearrangement, sequence reads were collapsed and filtered. For each sample, productive Simpson clonality was calculated as the square root of Simpson's diversity index over productive rearrangements. This is the immuneACCESS table as TCRdb keeps it, with only in-frame sequences that have V and J called. A part of the clones is gone; compared with another copy, unresolved V genes explain less than half, and the rest is unexplained. V and J calls and clone size are copied from that table; D and trimming were computed from the DNA. The sample data list 55,000 to 90,000 clones, and 85% to 90% of these were observed just once. The ten largest account for around 40% of the sample.

General study outcomes and caveats: Clinical and demographic metadata were provided uncurated, with the amount varying by source and participant.

The clonotype originates from a woman older than 75 with active or convalescent COVID-19. Rearrangement joined TRBV5-5 to TRBJ2-2; TRBD2 might be the D gene, on 5 matching bases. Material: peripheral blood. CDR3 loop: CASRRVGTGELFF. The DNA sequence reads TGTGCCAGCAGGCGGGTCGGCACCGGGGAGCTGTTTTTT. Joined to the reference TRBV5-5 and TRBJ2-2 proteins, this CDR3 gives the full variable domain: DAGVTQSPTHLIKTRGQQVTLRCSPISGHKSVSWYQQVLGQGPQFIFQYYEKEERGRGNFPDRFSARQFPNYSSELNVNALLLGDSALYLCASRRVGTGELFFGEGSRLTVL.